Reported below is one T cell receptor beta chain. Antigen: not known. Fresh peripheral blood, 10 ml, was the source of the PBMCs. RNA transcripts gave rise to amplified TCR beta CDR3 regions. HTBI primers were used for first-round RT-PCR of the TCR CDR3. TCRdb itself ran the multiplex PCR reads through MiXCR, one entry per CDR3 protein. Of about 590,000 distinct CDR3 sequences in the sample, 15% to 17% were seen once. CDR1 is MGHRA, CDR2 YSYEKL, per germline. Trimming removed 1 base from V and 0 bases from J, with 16 bases in between. The CDR3 sequence is 18 residues long. The data originate from a study of T cells in Graves' hyperthyroidism and ophthalmopathy. Whole-study findings and limits: Ophthalmopathy was separated from stable hyperthyroidism by a 13 V-J model. Peripheral blood also featured most of the thyroid clonotypes expanded above 0.001. Ophthalmopathy was model-predicted a median around seven months pre-onset.

This TCR derives from a woman in her twenties or thirties with Graves' hyperthyroidism. This chain joins TRBV4-1 and TRBJ1-3, with D perhaps TRBD1 (6 bases). Specimen: blood. The CDR3 coding sequence is TGCGCCAGCAGCCAAGGAACCCCACAGGGAACCTCTGGAAACACCATATATTTT. Translation gives CASSQGTPQGTSGNTIYF.